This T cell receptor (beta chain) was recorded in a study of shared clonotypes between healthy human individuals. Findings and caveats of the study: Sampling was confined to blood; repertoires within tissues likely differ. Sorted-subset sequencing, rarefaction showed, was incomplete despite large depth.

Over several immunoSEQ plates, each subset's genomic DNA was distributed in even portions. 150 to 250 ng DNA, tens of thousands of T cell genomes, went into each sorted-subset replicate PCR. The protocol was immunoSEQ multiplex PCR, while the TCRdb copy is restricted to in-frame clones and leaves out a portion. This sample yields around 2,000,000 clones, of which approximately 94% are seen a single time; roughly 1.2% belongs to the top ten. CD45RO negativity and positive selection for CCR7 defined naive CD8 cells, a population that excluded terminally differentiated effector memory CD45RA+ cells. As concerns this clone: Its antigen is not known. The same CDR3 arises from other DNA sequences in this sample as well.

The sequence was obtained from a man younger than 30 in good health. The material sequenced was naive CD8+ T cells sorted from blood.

The CDR3, as DNA: TGTGCCACCAGCTCGGACGGGTACGAGCAGTACTTC. It encodes CATSSDGYEQYF. The chain has TRBV15 and TRBJ2-7; D call uncertain. This CDR3 is 12 amino acids long. The germline V and J ends were trimmed by 5 bases and 4 bases, with 9 bases remaining between them. The V gene's germline CDR1 is LNHNV and CDR2 YYDKDF (reference sequence).